This T cell receptor beta chain came from a study of T cells in Graves' hyperthyroidism and ophthalmopathy. Study in general: The blood sample was taken at first diagnosis, before treatment began. General observations from the study: Peripheral blood also featured most of the thyroid clonotypes expanded above 0.001.

Using RNA transcripts as the source, TCR beta CDR3 regions were amplified. The study used the HTBI primer set for a first-round RT-PCR of the TCR CDR3. TCRdb fed the multiplex PCR reads into MiXCR, producing one record per CDR3 protein. Of over 700,000 distinct CDR3 sequences detected, 38% appear once; the ten largest clones hold 7.5% to 9.5%. This clonotype turned up a few times. Its antigen remains unidentified. CDR1 and CDR2 from the germline V gene are SGHRS and YFSETQ. Trimming took 0 bases from V and 1 from J, leaving 19 bases between them. The CDR3 extends over 18 amino acids. The V call is TRBV5-1, the J call TRBJ1-1, with D possibly being TRBD1 (5 bases). The sequence came from a man aged 18 to 30 with Graves' hyperthyroidism. The sequenced sample consisted of blood. Here the CDR3 DNA reads TGCGCCAGCAGCTTGGCCGGGGCGCCAGGGAGGGAGAACACTGAAGCTTTCTTT. Translation: CASSLAGAPGRENTEAFF.